This T cell receptor (beta chain) was captured in a study of shared clonotypes between healthy human individuals. Data came from immunoSEQ multiplex PCR; TCRdb stores just in-frame clones and leaves some out. The data show hundreds of thousands of clones, with 85% to 95% seen just once and 0.11% held by the top ten. Germline lookup yields CDR1 MGHDK and CDR2 SYGVNS. The CDR3 is 12 amino acids. Trimming took 1 base from V and 7 from J, leaving 5 bases between them. CD45RO-negative, CCR7-selected cells formed the naive CD8 fraction, which excluded terminally differentiated effector memory CD45RA+ cells.

Sequenced sample: naive CD8+ T cells sorted from blood. The V and J genes are TRBV25-1 and TRBJ2-1; D remains ambiguous. The receptor was derived from a woman in her 30s in good health. CDR3 bases: TGTGCCAGCAGTGAATCGACGAATGAGCAGTTCTTC. This encodes CASSESTNEQFF.